The 8 T cell receptor beta chains listed next were all sequenced from one sample in a study of cytomegalovirus exposure and HLA in healthy donors. PCR involved 60 Vbeta and 13 Jbeta primers. This table comes from immunoSEQ multiplex PCR, and its TCRdb copy is limited to in-frame clones, with some not included. Of 75,000 to 95,000 clones listed, around 77% are singletons. Sequenced material: PBMCs. The receptors were gathered from a middle-aged man in good health and CMV-seronegative.

This chain links TRBV9 with TRBJ2-7, with 7 bases aligning to TRBD1. The junction had 12 bases not matched to a gene; V was cut back by 4 bases and J by 2 bases. CDR1 and CDR2 from the germline V gene are SGDLS and YYNGEE. This CDR3 has 16 amino acids. The CDR3 region has the DNA TGTGCCAGCAGCCCAAGACAGGGAGCTGGAACCTACGAGCAGTACTTC. Encoded protein: CASSPRQGAGTYEQYF. The full variable domain, in which reference TRBV9 and TRBJ2-7 provide the parts outside the CDR3, is DSGVTQTPKHLITATGQRVTLRCSPRSGDLSVYWYQQSLDQGLQFLIQYYNGEERAKGNILERFSAQQFPDLHSELNLSSLELGDSALYFCASSPRQGAGTYEQYFGPGTRLTVT.

The chain couples TRBV27 to TRBJ2-1; tentatively, D is TRBD1 (6 bases). The germline CDR1 and CDR2 sequences are MNHEY and SMNVEV (reference sequence). V lost 6 bases and J lost 9, with 15 bases in between. This CDR3 contains 13 residues. The CDR3 DNA reads TGTGCCAGCAGCTTCAGGGGAGTGAGTGAGCAGTTCTTC. Translating gives CASSFRGVSEQFF.

The rearrangement joins TRBV6-5 to TRBJ1-2; 9 nucleotides match TRBD1. Losses at the gene ends were 5 bases for V and 7 bases for J; bases not matched to a gene: 5. Germline-derived CDR1 and CDR2 are MNHEY and SVGAGI. CDR3 length: 13 amino acids. The CDR3 is CASSRTGAGGYTF. In nucleotides, the CDR3 is TGTGCCAGCAGTCGGACAGGGGCGGGTGGCTACACCTTC.

J is TRBJ1-4 and V is TRBV18; TRBD1 agrees at 7 bases. J gave up 12 bases and V 10 bases, and 8 bases lay outside the gene matches. The germline V gene has CDR1 KGHSH and CDR2 LQKENI. This CDR3 spans 11 amino acids. The CDR3 DNA reads as TGTGCCAACCGACAGGGAGAGGAACTGTTTTTT. It specifies CANRQGEELFF.

This chain joins TRBV7-8 and TRBJ1-1; 10 bases align to TRBD1. Germline V lookup: CDR1 SGHVS, CDR2 FQNEAQ. Losses at the gene ends were 4 bases for V and 1 base for J; bases not matched to a gene: 0. This CDR3 is 14 amino acids long. CDR3 bases: TGTGCCAGCAGCTGGACAGGGGGGAACACTGAAGCTTTCTTT. Protein product: CASSWTGGNTEAFF.

This chain connects TRBV6-1 to TRBJ1-4; weak D call: TRBD1 (5 bases). CDR1 and CDR2 from the germline V gene are MNHNS and SASEGT. The CDR3 length is 17 residues. Trimming took off 2 bases at V and 2 bases at J, with 15 bases between the two ends. CDR3 sequence (DNA): TGTGCCAGCAGTGAAATGGTCGGGGGTGGGACTAATGAAAAACTGTTTTTT. It encodes CASSEMVGGGTNEKLFF.

This chain links TRBV19 with TRBJ1-6; a possible D gene is TRBD1 (5 bases). The length of the CDR3 is 16 residues. The germline CDR1 and CDR2 sequences are LNHDA and SQIVND (reference sequence). The V end was cut by 4 bases, the J end by 0 bases, with 10 bases between. The CDR3 spells CASSRADSSYNSPLHF. For the CDR3, the DNA is TGTGCCAGTAGTAGGGCAGACAGCTCCTATAATTCACCCCTCCACTTT.

This clone was detected a few times. This chain links TRBV19 with TRBJ1-2; D possibly corresponds to TRBD1 (6 bases). CDR1 is LNHDA, CDR2 SQIVND, per germline (reference sequence). The CDR3 spans 15 residues. V was clipped by 6 bases and J by 5 bases, with 19 bases between them. CDR3 in DNA: TGTGCCAGTAGCCCCGGTCCTGGGGGGGCGTATGGCTACACCTTC. This sequence encodes CASSPGPGGAYGYTF.